Given below is one TCR beta chain in context. The germline gives CDR1 GTSNPN, CDR2 SVGIG (reference sequence). This CDR3 has 12 residues. V lost 1 base and J 8 bases, leaving 8 bases between the germline ends. This sample was included in a study of tumor-infiltrating lymphocytes in localized non-small cell lung cancer. The protocol was immunoSEQ multiplex PCR, while the TCRdb copy is restricted to in-frame clones and leaves out a portion. The data contain roughly 15,000 clones, 68% of them seen just once; the ten biggest clones take up over 8%. This TCR came from a human donor with non-small cell lung cancer. The specimen was uninvolved lung tissue not adjacent to the tumor. The rearrangement uses TRBV30 and TRBJ1-4, with no clear D. CDR3 region: CAWSDIGEKLFF. CDR3 nucleotides: TGTGCCTGGAGTGATATCGGAGAAAAACTGTTTTTT. The full variable domain, with the rest looked up from reference TRBV30 and TRBJ1-4, is SQTIHQWPATLVQPVGSPLSLECTVEGTSNPNLYWYRQAAGRGLQLLFYSVGIGQISSEVPQNLSASRPQDRQFILSSKKLLLSDSGFYLCAWSDIGEKLFFGSGTQLSVL.